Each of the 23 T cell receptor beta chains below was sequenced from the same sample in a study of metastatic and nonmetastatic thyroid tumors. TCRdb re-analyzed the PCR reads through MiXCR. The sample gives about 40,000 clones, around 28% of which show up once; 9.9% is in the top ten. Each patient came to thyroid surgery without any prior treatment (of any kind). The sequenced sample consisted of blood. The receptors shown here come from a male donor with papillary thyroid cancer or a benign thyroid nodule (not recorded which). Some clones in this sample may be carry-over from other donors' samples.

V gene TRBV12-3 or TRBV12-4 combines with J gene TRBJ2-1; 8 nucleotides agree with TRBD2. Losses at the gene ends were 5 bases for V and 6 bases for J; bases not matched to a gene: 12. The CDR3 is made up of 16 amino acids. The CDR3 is CASSPSPGLVLNEQFF. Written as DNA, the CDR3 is TGTGCCAGCAGTCCCTCGCCGGGACTAGTCCTCAATGAGCAGTTCTTC.

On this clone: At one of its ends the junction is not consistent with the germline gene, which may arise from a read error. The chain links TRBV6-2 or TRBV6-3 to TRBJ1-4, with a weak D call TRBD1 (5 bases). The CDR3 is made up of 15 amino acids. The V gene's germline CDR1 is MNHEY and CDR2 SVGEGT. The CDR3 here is CASDYGWGTNEKMFF. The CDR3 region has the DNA TGTGCCAGCGACTATGGGTGGGGCACTAATGAAAAAATGTTTTTT.

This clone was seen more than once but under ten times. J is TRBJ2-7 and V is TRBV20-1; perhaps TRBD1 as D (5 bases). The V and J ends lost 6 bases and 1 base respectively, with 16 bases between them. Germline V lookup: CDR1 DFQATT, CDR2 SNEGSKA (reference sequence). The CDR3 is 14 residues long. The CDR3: CSAPIGVGSYEQYF. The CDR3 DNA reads TGCAGTGCCCCGATAGGGGTAGGGTCCTACGAGCAGTACTTC.

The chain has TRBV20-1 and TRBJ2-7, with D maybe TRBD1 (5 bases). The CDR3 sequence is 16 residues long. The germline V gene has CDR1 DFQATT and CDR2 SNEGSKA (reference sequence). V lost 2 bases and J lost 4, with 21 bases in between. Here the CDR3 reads CSARLTDQPLGYEQYF. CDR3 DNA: TGCAGTGCTAGATTGACAGATCAGCCTCTTGGGTACGAGCAGTACTTC.

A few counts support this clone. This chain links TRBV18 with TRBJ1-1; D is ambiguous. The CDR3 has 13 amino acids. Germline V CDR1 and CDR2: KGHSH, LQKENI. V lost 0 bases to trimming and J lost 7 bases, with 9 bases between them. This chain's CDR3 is CASSPPEDLEAFF. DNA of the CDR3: TGTGCCAGCTCACCACCTGAGGACCTTGAAGCTTTCTTT. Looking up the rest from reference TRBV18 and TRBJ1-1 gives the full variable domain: NAGVMQNPRHLVRRRGQEARLRCSPMKGHSHVYWYRQLPEEGLKFMVYLQKENIIDESGMPKERFSAEFPKEGPSILRIQQVVRGDSAAYFCASSPPEDLEAFFGQGTRLTVV.

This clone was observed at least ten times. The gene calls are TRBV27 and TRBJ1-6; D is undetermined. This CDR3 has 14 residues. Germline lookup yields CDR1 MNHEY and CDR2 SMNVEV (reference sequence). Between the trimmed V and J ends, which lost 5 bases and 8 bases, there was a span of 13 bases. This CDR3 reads CASSPDPAYSPLHF. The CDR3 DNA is TGTGCCAGCAGTCCCGACCCGGCCTATTCACCCCTCCACTTT.

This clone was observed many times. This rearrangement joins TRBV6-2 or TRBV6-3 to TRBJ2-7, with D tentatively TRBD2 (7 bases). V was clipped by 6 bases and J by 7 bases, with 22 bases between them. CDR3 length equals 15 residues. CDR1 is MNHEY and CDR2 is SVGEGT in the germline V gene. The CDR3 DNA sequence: TGTGCCAGCAGGGGGGGGGCCGAGGAGTATGGGGAGCAGTACTTC. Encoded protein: CASRGGAEEYGEQYF.

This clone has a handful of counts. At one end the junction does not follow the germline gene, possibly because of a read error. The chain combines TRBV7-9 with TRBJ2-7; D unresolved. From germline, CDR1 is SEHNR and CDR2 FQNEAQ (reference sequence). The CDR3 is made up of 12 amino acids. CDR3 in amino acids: CASIPGPYDQYF. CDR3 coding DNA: TGTGCCAGCATCCCCGGACCCTACGATCAGTACTTC.

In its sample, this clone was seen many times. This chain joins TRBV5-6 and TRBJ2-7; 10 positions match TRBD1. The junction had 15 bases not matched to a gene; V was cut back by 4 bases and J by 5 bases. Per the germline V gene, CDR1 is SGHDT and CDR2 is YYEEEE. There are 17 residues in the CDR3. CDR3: CASSGTGEPLSPNEQYF. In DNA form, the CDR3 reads TGTGCCAGCAGCGGGACAGGGGAACCGCTTAGTCCCAACGAGCAGTACTTC.

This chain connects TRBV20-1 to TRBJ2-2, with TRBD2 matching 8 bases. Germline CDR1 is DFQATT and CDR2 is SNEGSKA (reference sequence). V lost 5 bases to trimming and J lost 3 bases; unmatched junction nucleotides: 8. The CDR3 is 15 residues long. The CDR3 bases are TGCAGTGCTTCCCTTAAGCGGGGGTACACCGGGGAGCTGTTTTTT. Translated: CSASLKRGYTGELFF.

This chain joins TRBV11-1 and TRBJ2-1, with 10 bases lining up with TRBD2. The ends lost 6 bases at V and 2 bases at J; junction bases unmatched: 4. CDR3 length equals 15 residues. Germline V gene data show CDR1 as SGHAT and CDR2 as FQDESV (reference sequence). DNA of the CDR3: TGTGCCAGCAGTCGACTAGCGGGTACCTACAATGAGCAGTTCTTC. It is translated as CASSRLAGTYNEQFF.

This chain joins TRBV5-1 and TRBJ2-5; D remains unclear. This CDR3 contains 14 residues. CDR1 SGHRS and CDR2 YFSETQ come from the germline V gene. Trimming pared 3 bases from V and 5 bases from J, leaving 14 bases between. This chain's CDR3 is CASSSWTRNETQYF. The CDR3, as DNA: TGCGCCAGCAGCTCCTGGACGAGGAACGAGACCCAGTACTTC.

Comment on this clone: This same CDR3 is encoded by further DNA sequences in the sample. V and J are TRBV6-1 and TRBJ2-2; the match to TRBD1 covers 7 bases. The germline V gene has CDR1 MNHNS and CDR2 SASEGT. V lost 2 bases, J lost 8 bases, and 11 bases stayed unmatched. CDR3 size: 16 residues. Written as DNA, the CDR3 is TGTGCCAGCAGTGAAATGCCAGGGGGAAGGACAGGGGAGCTGTTTTTT. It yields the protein CASSEMPGGRTGELFF.

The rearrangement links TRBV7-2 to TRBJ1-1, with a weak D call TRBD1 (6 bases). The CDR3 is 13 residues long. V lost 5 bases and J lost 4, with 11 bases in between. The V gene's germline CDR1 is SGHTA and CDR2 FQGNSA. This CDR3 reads CASSNTGSTEAFF. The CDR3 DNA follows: TGTGCCAGCAGCAACACAGGGAGCACTGAAGCTTTCTTT.

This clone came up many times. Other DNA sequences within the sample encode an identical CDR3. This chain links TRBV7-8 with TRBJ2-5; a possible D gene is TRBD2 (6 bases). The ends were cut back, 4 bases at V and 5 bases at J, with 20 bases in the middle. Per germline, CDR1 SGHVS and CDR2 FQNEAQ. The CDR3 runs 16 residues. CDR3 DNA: TGTGCCAGCAGCTCGAACCCCGCGGCGGGGTGGGAGACCCAGTACTTC. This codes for CASSSNPAAGWETQYF.

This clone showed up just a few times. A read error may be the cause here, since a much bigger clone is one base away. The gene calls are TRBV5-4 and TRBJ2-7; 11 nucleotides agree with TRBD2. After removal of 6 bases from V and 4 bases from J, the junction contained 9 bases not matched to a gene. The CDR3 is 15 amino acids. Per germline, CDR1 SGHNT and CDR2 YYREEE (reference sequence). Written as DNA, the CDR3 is TGTGCCAGCATCTCTCGTAGCGGGAGGGCTTACGAGCAGTACTTC. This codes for CASISRSGRAYEQYF.

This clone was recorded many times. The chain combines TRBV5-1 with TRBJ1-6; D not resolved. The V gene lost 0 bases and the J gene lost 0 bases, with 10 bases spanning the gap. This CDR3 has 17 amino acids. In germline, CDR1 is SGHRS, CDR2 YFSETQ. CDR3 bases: TGCGCCAGCAGCTTGGATCTGGTCAGCTCCTATAATTCACCCCTCCACTTT. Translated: CASSLDLVSSYNSPLHF.

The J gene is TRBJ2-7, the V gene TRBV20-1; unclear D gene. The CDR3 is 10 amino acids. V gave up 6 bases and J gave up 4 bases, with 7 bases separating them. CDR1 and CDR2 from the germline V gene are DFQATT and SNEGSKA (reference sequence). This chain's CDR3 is CSAIYYEQYF. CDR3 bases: TGCAGTGCCATCTATTACGAGCAGTACTTC.

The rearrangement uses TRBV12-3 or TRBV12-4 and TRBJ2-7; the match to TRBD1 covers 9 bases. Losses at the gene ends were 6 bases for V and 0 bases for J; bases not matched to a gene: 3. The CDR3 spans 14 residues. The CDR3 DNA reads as TGTGCCAGCAGGGGGGGACAGGGCTCCTACGAGCAGTACTTC. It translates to CASRGGQGSYEQYF.

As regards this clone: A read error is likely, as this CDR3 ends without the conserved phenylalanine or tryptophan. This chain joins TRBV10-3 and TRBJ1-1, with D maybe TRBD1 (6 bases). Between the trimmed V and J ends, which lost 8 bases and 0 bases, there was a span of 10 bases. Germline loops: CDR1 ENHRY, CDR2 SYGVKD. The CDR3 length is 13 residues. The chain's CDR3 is CAIEGQMNTEAFL. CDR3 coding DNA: TGTGCCATCGAAGGACAGATGAACACTGAAGCTTTCCTG.

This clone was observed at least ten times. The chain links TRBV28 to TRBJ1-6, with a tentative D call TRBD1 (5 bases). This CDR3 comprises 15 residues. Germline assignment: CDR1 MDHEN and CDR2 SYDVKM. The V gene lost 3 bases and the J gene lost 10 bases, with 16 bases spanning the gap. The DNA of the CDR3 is TGTGCCAGCAGTTTTGGTTGGGGGGTTTACTCACCCCTCCACTTT. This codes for CASSFGWGVYSPLHF.

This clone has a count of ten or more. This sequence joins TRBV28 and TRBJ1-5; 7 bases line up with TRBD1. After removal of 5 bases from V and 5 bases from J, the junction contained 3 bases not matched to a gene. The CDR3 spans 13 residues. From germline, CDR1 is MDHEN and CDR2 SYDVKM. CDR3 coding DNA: TGTGCCAGCAGTGATACAGGGGATCAGCCCCAGCATTTT. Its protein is CASSDTGDQPQHF.

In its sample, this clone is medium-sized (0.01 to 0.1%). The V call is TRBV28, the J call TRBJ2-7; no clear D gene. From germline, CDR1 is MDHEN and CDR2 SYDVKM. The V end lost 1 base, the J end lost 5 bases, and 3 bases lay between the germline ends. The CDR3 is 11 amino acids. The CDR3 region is CASSLYNEQYF. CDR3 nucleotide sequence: TGTGCCAGCAGTTTATATAACGAGCAGTACTTC. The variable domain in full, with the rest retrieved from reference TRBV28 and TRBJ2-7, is DVKVTQSSRYLVKRTGEKVFLECVQDMDHENMFWYRQDPGLGLRLIYFSYDVKMKEKGDIPEGYSVSREKKERFSLILESASTNQTSMYLCASSLYNEQYFGPGTRLTVT.